This is a list of T cell receptor beta chains from one sample in a study of cytomegalovirus exposure and HLA in healthy donors. Using immunoSEQ multiplex PCR, the repertoire was profiled, and TCRdb retains in-frame clones only, with some absent. The sample comprises 160,000 or so clones, 79% of which are singletons, and approximately 2% rests with the top ten. The sample consisted of PBMCs. These receptors came from a man aged 35 to 55 in good health and CMV-seronegative. The CDR3 runs from the conserved cysteine through the conserved F or W. A D gene is named only where the DNA matches it firmly. Expanded clones are given a class, and other clones once, few, many or no size at all.

CDR3 length: 13; D gene: .; J gene: TRBJ2-1; V gene: TRBV11-3; clone size: .; CDR3 protein: CASSLGGRGEQFF; CDR3 DNA: TGTGCCAGCAGCTTAGGAGGGCGGGGTGAGCAGTTCTTC
CDR3 length: 14; D gene: .; J gene: TRBJ2-7; V gene: TRBV25-1; clone size: .; CDR3 protein: CASSVSSVSYEQYF; CDR3 DNA: TGTGCCAGCAGTGTATCTTCGGTATCCTACGAGCAGTACTTC
CDR3 length: 14; D gene: .; J gene: TRBJ2-6; V gene: TRBV28; clone size: .; CDR3 protein: CASTLSSGANVLTF; CDR3 DNA: TGTGCCAGCACCTTATCCTCTGGGGCCAACGTCCTGACTTTC
CDR3 length: 13; D gene: .; J gene: TRBJ2-7; V gene: TRBV4-1; clone size: once; CDR3 protein: CASSQVETYEQYF; CDR3 DNA: TGCGCCAGCAGCCAGGTTGAGACCTACGAGCAGTACTTC
CDR3 length: 15; D gene: TRBD1; J gene: TRBJ2-1; V gene: TRBV11-2; clone size: .; CDR3 protein: CASSFGGQGYNEQFF; CDR3 DNA: TGTGCCAGCAGCTTTGGGGGACAGGGGTACAATGAGCAGTTCTTC
CDR3 length: 16; D gene: .; J gene: TRBJ2-1; V gene: TRBV19; clone size: .; CDR3 protein: CASSGAYTQQTPGQFF; CDR3 DNA: TGTGCCAGTAGTGGGGCGTATACTCAACAGACTCCGGGGCAGTTCTTC
CDR3 length: 16; D gene: .; J gene: TRBJ2-3; V gene: TRBV11-3; clone size: .; CDR3 protein: CASSPDRTGGTDTQYF; CDR3 DNA: TGTGCCAGCAGCCCCGACAGGACCGGGGGCACAGATACGCAGTATTTT
CDR3 length: 13; D gene: .; J gene: TRBJ2-7; V gene: TRBV6-5; clone size: once; CDR3 protein: CASSEAGRREQYF; CDR3 DNA: TGTGCCAGCAGTGAAGCGGGCAGACGCGAGCAGTACTTC
CDR3 length: 15; D gene: .; J gene: TRBJ1-1; V gene: TRBV6-5; clone size: .; CDR3 protein: CASSYEGLGVSEAFF; CDR3 DNA: TGTGCCAGCAGTTACGAAGGTCTAGGGGTATCTGAAGCTTTCTTT
CDR3 length: 14; D gene: .; J gene: TRBJ1-2; V gene: TRBV5-6; clone size: .; CDR3 protein: CASSPTEGVAGYTF; CDR3 DNA: TGTGCCAGCAGCCCCACTGAGGGGGTGGCTGGCTACACCTTC
CDR3 length: 13; D gene: TRBD2; J gene: TRBJ2-1; V gene: TRBV28; clone size: few; CDR3 protein: CASQREGLREQFF; CDR3 DNA: TGTGCCAGCCAGCGGGAGGGCCTAAGGGAGCAGTTCTTC
CDR3 length: 14; D gene: .; J gene: TRBJ1-2; V gene: TRBV28; clone size: .; CDR3 protein: CASSFEEPNYGYTF; CDR3 DNA: TGTGCCAGCAGTTTTGAGGAACCTAACTATGGCTACACCTTC
CDR3 length: 20; D gene: TRBD2; J gene: TRBJ2-1; V gene: TRBV28; clone size: .; CDR3 protein: CASSLYRESSGRVSPNEQFF; CDR3 DNA: TGTGCCAGCAGTTTATATCGGGAGAGTAGCGGGAGGGTCTCCCCCAATGAGCAGTTCTTC
CDR3 length: 15; D gene: .; J gene: TRBJ2-3; V gene: TRBV4-3; clone size: few; CDR3 protein: CASSQDATSTDTQYF; CDR3 DNA: TGCGCCAGCAGCCAAGACGCCACTAGCACAGATACGCAGTATTTT
CDR3 length: 16; D gene: TRBD2; J gene: TRBJ2-2; V gene: TRBV9; clone size: .; CDR3 protein: CASSVGLAVNTGELFF; CDR3 DNA: TGTGCCAGCAGCGTAGGACTAGCGGTGAACACCGGGGAGCTGTTTTTT
CDR3 length: 14; D gene: TRBD1; J gene: TRBJ2-3; V gene: TRBV30; clone size: .; CDR3 protein: CAWTSGTGTDTQYF; CDR3 DNA: TGTGCCTGGACCTCCGGGACAGGCACAGATACGCAGTATTTT
CDR3 length: 16; D gene: TRBD2; J gene: TRBJ2-2; V gene: TRBV7-9; clone size: .; CDR3 protein: CSSSLGLAVNTGELFF; CDR3 DNA: TGTTCCAGCAGCTTAGGACTAGCGGTGAACACCGGGGAGCTGTTTTTT
CDR3 length: 15; D gene: TRBD2; J gene: TRBJ2-1; V gene: TRBV7-6; clone size: .; CDR3 protein: CASSSRDYQHNEQFF; CDR3 DNA: TGTGCCAGCAGCTCCCGGGACTACCAACACAATGAGCAGTTCTTC
CDR3 length: 14; D gene: .; J gene: TRBJ2-2; V gene: TRBV28; clone size: .; CDR3 protein: CASSQSGRTGELFF; CDR3 DNA: TGTGCCAGCAGCCAGTCAGGGCGCACCGGGGAGCTGTTTTTT
CDR3 length: 14; D gene: .; J gene: TRBJ1-1; V gene: TRBV25-1; clone size: .; CDR3 protein: CASSERHSNTEAFF; CDR3 DNA: TGTGCCAGCAGTGAAAGACACTCGAACACTGAAGCTTTCTTT
CDR3 length: 14; D gene: .; J gene: TRBJ1-5; V gene: TRBV4-1; clone size: .; CDR3 protein: CASSLDRINQPQHF; CDR3 DNA: TGCGCCAGCAGCCTCGACAGAATCAATCAGCCCCAGCATTTT
CDR3 length: 15; D gene: .; J gene: TRBJ1-2; V gene: TRBV28; clone size: .; CDR3 protein: CASSPALLSGYGYTF; CDR3 DNA: TGTGCCAGCAGCCCCGCCCTATTATCCGGCTATGGCTACACCTTC
CDR3 length: 11; D gene: .; J gene: TRBJ1-2; V gene: TRBV20-1; clone size: .; CDR3 protein: CRPGGAGGYTF; CDR3 DNA: TGCAGGCCGGGGGGGGCTGGGGGCTACACCTTC
CDR3 length: 13; D gene: TRBD1; J gene: TRBJ2-5; V gene: TRBV11-1; clone size: .; CDR3 protein: CASRQGIQETQYF; CDR3 DNA: TGTGCCAGCCGACAGGGGATACAAGAGACCCAGTACTTC
CDR3 length: 16; D gene: .; J gene: TRBJ2-2; V gene: TRBV21-1; clone size: .; CDR3 protein: CASSKSAGLNTGELFF; CDR3 DNA: TGTGCCAGCAGCAAATCTGCAGGGTTGAACACCGGGGAGCTGTTTTTT
CDR3 length: 11; D gene: .; J gene: TRBJ2-1; V gene: TRBV19; clone size: .; CDR3 protein: CASAYLSVQFF; CDR3 DNA: TGTGCCAGTGCCTACCTTTCCGTGCAGTTCTTC
CDR3 length: 16; D gene: .; J gene: TRBJ1-2; V gene: TRBV6-5; clone size: few; CDR3 protein: CASSSIRTGGNYGYTF; CDR3 DNA: TGTGCCAGCAGTTCCATCCGGACGGGGGGCAACTATGGCTACACCTTC
CDR3 length: 14; D gene: TRBD1; J gene: TRBJ2-4; V gene: TRBV5-1; clone size: .; CDR3 protein: CASSYGTGGNIQYF; CDR3 DNA: TGCGCCAGCAGCTATGGGACAGGGGGAAACATTCAGTACTTC
CDR3 length: 14; D gene: .; J gene: TRBJ2-1; V gene: TRBV5-4; clone size: .; CDR3 protein: CASSLLGPSNEQFF; CDR3 DNA: TGTGCCAGCAGCTTGTTGGGGCCCTCGAATGAGCAGTTCTTC
CDR3 length: 14; D gene: .; J gene: TRBJ1-4; V gene: TRBV9; clone size: .; CDR3 protein: CASSQRGIREKLFF; CDR3 DNA: TGTGCCAGCAGCCAAAGGGGCATAAGAGAAAAACTGTTTTTT
CDR3 length: 16; D gene: .; J gene: TRBJ1-2; V gene: TRBV4-1; clone size: .; CDR3 protein: CASSQDVAGLSTGYTF; CDR3 DNA: TGCGCCAGCAGCCAAGACGTTGCGGGACTCTCTACAGGCTACACCTTC
CDR3 length: 14; D gene: .; J gene: TRBJ2-7; V gene: TRBV30; clone size: .; CDR3 protein: CAWNPEQATYEQYF; CDR3 DNA: TGTGCCTGGAACCCCGAACAGGCGACCTACGAGCAGTACTTC
CDR3 length: 17; D gene: TRBD2; J gene: TRBJ2-5; V gene: TRBV2; clone size: .; CDR3 protein: CASPTSGRVAGQETQYF; CDR3 DNA: TGTGCCAGTCCCACTAGCGGGAGAGTCGCGGGTCAAGAGACCCAGTACTTC
CDR3 length: 12; D gene: .; J gene: TRBJ1-3; V gene: TRBV11-2; clone size: .; CDR3 protein: CASERSGNTIYF; CDR3 DNA: TGTGCCAGCGAGCGCTCTGGAAACACCATATATTTT
CDR3 length: 15; D gene: .; J gene: TRBJ2-3; V gene: TRBV5-1; clone size: few; CDR3 protein: CASSPWDTHTDTQYF; CDR3 DNA: TGCGCCAGCAGCCCCTGGGACACCCACACAGATACGCAGTATTTT
CDR3 length: 12; D gene: .; J gene: TRBJ2-1; V gene: TRBV7-2; clone size: .; CDR3 protein: CASSLGGSEQFF; CDR3 DNA: TGTGCCAGCAGCTTAGGAGGTTCTGAGCAGTTCTTC